This T cell receptor beta chain originates from a study of PD-1 blockade in mismatch repair-deficient tumors. The wider study: Enrolled about 2013-2016, patients had progressing, pretreated mismatch repair-deficient cancers of 11 to 13 types. Study conclusions and caveats: After pembrolizumab, tumor-resident clones rose rapidly, then generally contracted before radiologic responses.

Mismatch repair deficiency was confirmed in all patients, by PCR or immunohistochemistry. The TCR-sequenced patients were three responders to pembrolizumab. Looked up from germline, CDR1 is SQVTM and CDR2 is ANQGSEA. V lost 7 bases and J lost 2; bases outside the gene matches: 11. CDR3 length: 17 residues. A word on this clone: Its cognate antigen is unknown.

Measured with immunoSEQ multiplex PCR; TCRdb has only the in-frame clones, and not every one. The table shows roughly 40,000 clones, with 80% to 90% occurring only once. Sequencing used peripheral blood, obtained roughly 76 weeks after starting pembrolizumab. The receptor was isolated from an adult with mismatch repair-deficient cancer. V and J are TRBV29-1 and TRBJ2-5; TRBD2 matches 15 bases. The CDR3: CSASGTSGRSAQETQYF. The CDR3 DNA sequence: TGCAGCGCCTCCGGGACTAGCGGGAGGTCGGCGCAAGAGACCCAGTACTTC.